The T cell receptor (beta chain) described here comes from a study of T cell repertoires in cytomegalovirus infection. Looking at the study overall: Both CMV infection and a matching HLA type were indicated by public TCR beta signatures.

In this sample, this clonotype turned up many times. What it recognizes is unknown. TCRdb re-called the reads through MiXCR, storing one row per CDR3 protein. The sample gives some 120,000 distinct CDR3 sequences, over 9.5% of which show up once; 30% to 40% is in the top ten. Per the germline V gene, CDR1 is LNHDA and CDR2 is SQIVND (reference sequence). V lost 5 bases and J 4 bases, leaving 11 bases between the germline ends. The CDR3 totals 13 residues. Whole-study results and caveats: The ex vivo response was dominated by HLA-C-restricted CMV-specific TCR beta clonotypes.

V usage is TRBV19 and J usage is TRBJ1-2; D is unresolved. Material for sequencing was PBMCs, sequenced either directly or after in vitro stimulation (not recorded which). The receptor comes from a human donor in good health (CMV status not recorded). Some clones in this sample may be carry-over from other donors' samples. The CDR3: CASSPDPLYGYTF. CDR3 bases: TGTGCCAGTAGTCCGGACCCCCTCTATGGCTACACCTTC.